This is a list of T cell receptor beta chains from one sample in a study of blood T cell repertoires in COVID-19. Measured with immunoSEQ multiplex PCR; TCRdb has only the in-frame clones, and not every one. The sample has approximately 55,000 clones, 80% to 85% seen once. The specimen was peripheral blood. These receptors came from a man aged 30 to 39 with COVID-19, enrolled during active disease. The CDR3 runs from the conserved cysteine through the conserved F or W. The order of the fields is clone size, D gene, J gene, CDR3 length, V gene, CDR3 protein, CDR3 DNA. D genes are given only for firm matches. Only part of the rows carry a size: once, few, many, or a class if the clone is expanded.

>few|TRBD1|TRBJ1-5|14|TRBV2
CASRPDRGPQPQHF
TGTGCCAGCAGGCCCGACAGGGGGCCTCAGCCCCAGCATTTT
>-|TRBD2|TRBJ2-7|17|TRBV27
CASSHKPPSGRTYEQYF
TGTGCCAGCAGCCATAAGCCTCCTAGCGGGAGGACCTACGAGCAGTACTTC
>-|TRBD1|TRBJ1-6|17|TRBV3-1/TRBV3-2
CASSQGGQGKGDSPLHF
TGTGCCAGCAGCCAAGGGGGACAGGGAAAGGGGGATTCACCCCTCCACTTT
>once|-|TRBJ2-1|15|TRBV7-6
CASSTHRDFYNEQFF
TGTGCCAGCAGCACACACCGGGACTTCTACAATGAGCAGTTCTTC
>-|TRBD2|TRBJ2-7|15|TRBV2
CASSASSGSSYEQYF
TGTGCCAGCAGCGCCTCTAGCGGGAGTTCCTACGAGCAGTACTTC
>-|TRBD2|TRBJ2-3|17|TRBV4-2
CASSQTLSAGGTDTQYF
TGTGCCAGCAGCCAGACCCTAAGTGCGGGGGGAACAGATACGCAGTATTTT
>-|TRBD1|TRBJ1-2|14|TRBV6-5
CASRGSDRWNGYTF
TGTGCCAGCAGAGGATCGGACAGGTGGAATGGCTACACCTTC
>-|-|TRBJ1-4|13|TRBV5-4
CASSFYTNEKLFF
TGTGCCAGCAGCTTCTATACTAATGAAAAACTGTTTTTT
>-|-|TRBJ1-4|15|TRBV7-9
CASSRPWSEREKLFF
TGTGCCAGCAGCCGTCCCTGGTCCGAGAGGGAAAAACTGTTTTTT
>once|-|TRBJ2-7|12|TRBV11-3
CASSLTDYEQYF
TGTGCCAGCAGCTTGACAGACTACGAGCAGTACTTC
>-|TRBD1|TRBJ2-3|14|TRBV27
CASSWTGGADTQYF
TGTGCCAGCAGTTGGACAGGGGGCGCAGATACGCAGTATTTT
>-|-|TRBJ2-7|12|TRBV2
CASSAQTYEQYF
TGTGCCAGCAGTGCACAGACCTACGAGCAGTACTTC